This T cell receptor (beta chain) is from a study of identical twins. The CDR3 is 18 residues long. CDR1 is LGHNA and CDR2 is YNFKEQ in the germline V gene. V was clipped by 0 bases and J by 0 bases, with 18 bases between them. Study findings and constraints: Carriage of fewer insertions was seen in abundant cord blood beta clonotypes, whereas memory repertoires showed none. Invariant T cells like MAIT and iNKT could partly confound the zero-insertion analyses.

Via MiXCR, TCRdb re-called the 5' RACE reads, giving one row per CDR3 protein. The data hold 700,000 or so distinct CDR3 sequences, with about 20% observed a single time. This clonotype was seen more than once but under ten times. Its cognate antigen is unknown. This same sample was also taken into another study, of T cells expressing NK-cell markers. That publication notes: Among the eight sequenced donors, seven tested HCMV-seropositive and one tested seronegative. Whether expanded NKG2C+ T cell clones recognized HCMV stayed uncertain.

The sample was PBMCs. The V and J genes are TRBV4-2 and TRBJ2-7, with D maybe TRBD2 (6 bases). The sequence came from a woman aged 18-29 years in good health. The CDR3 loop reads CASSQEWAGTSRSYEQYF. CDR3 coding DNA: TGTGCCAGCAGCCAAGAGTGGGCAGGGACTTCGCGCTCCTACGAGCAGTACTTC.